The 9 T cell receptor beta chains listed next were all sequenced from one sample in a study of identical twins (dated by TCRdb to 2016 to 2017). The protocol used for the library was 5' RACE. Data came from an Illumina HiSeq 2000. TCRdb redid the processing of the public reads, applying fastp at Q25 and MiXCR, and retained in-frame beta chains. Rows are unified per CDR3 protein, each entry keeping the most common DNA and genes. The sample table shows about 470,000 distinct CDR3 sequences, and 24% are seen once. Jointly, the top ten make up about 2.7% of the sample. The data were also submitted as part of a second study, on T cells expressing NK-cell markers.

Sequencing used CD4+ T cells sorted from blood. These receptors came from a woman aged 18 to 35 in good health.

This clonotype was observed a handful of times. This chain links TRBV6-2 or TRBV6-3 with TRBJ2-1; D ambiguous. With 4 bases removed from V and 4 bases from J, the gap between germline ends came to 11 bases. The CDR3 contains 14 residues. Germline loops: CDR1 MNHEY, CDR2 SVGEGT. The CDR3 DNA reads as TGTGCCAGCAGTTTCGCCGGTTTATACAATGAGCAGTTCTTC. It encodes CASSFAGLYNEQFF.

The V call is TRBV20-1, the J call TRBJ2-1; D assignment may be TRBD1 or TRBD2 (5 bases each). Germline CDR1 reads DFQATT; CDR2 reads SNEGSKA (reference sequence). V was trimmed by 6 bases and J by 0 bases, leaving 15 bases between them. The CDR3 has 15 amino acids. In DNA, the CDR3 is TGCAGTGCCAGGGACGCGCGGAGCTCCTACAATGAGCAGTTCTTC. Protein: CSARDARSSYNEQFF.

J is TRBJ1-1 and V is TRBV12-3 or TRBV12-4, with 8 nucleotides matching TRBD1. This CDR3 is built from 14 residues. V shed 5 bases and J 4 bases; nucleotides not matched to a gene: 6. In DNA form, the CDR3 reads TGTGCCAGCAGTACCAGTACAGGGGGCACTGAAGCTTTCTTT. It specifies CASSTSTGGTEAFF.

The table lists this clonotype with a few counts. The chain uses TRBV6-1 and TRBJ1-5, with 9 bases identical to TRBD1. Germline CDR1 and CDR2: MNHNS and SASEGT. After removal of 5 bases from V and 11 bases from J, the junction contained 7 bases not matched to a gene. This CDR3 region has 13 residues. DNA of the CDR3: TGTGCCAGCAGTACAGACAGGGGGGCGGCCCAGCATTTT. Protein: CASSTDRGAAQHF.

In its sample, this clonotype was seen a few times. The CDR3 DNA follows: TGTGCCAGCAGCTTAGCACTAGCGGGAGGGCCAACTACAGATACGCAGTATTTT. Protein: CASSLALAGGPTTDTQYF. The gene calls are TRBV11-2 and TRBJ2-3, with 13 bases identical to TRBD2. With 1 base clipped from V and 3 bases from J, the junction kept 7 bases outside the gene matches. There are 18 residues in the CDR3. Per the germline V gene, CDR1 is SGHAT and CDR2 is FQNNGV.

The sample holds one count of this clonotype. The chain uses TRBV15 and TRBJ2-3, with D unresolved. V dropped 0 bases and J dropped 3 bases, with 4 bases sitting between them. The CDR3 has 13 amino acids. CDR1 and CDR2 from the germline V gene are LNHNV and YYDKDF (reference sequence). CDR3: CATSRDGTDTQYF. The DNA for the CDR3 is TGTGCCACCAGCAGAGATGGAACAGATACGCAGTATTTT.

The V call is TRBV29-1, the J call TRBJ1-1, with 8 bases identical to TRBD1. CDR1 is SQVTM, CDR2 ANQGSEA, per germline. Trimming took 6 bases from V and 3 from J; bases not matched to a gene: 12. This CDR3 spans 15 amino acids. The CDR3 coding sequence is TGCAGCGTCGGGGCTTCAGGGGGCCAGGACACTGAAGCTTTCTTT. Translating it yields CSVGASGGQDTEAFF.

In DNA form, the CDR3 reads TGCGCCAGCAGCTCAGGGGATCAGGGGCGTTACAATGAGCAGTTCTTC. This codes for CASSSGDQGRYNEQFF. The genes are TRBV5-1 and TRBJ2-1, with D possibly matching TRBD1 (6 bases). CDR1 is SGHRS and CDR2 is YFSETQ in the germline V gene. The ends were cut back, 3 bases at V and 4 bases at J, with 17 bases in the middle. This CDR3 is 16 amino acids long.

The rearrangement joins TRBV9 to TRBJ2-1, with 9 nucleotides matching TRBD2. CDR1 and CDR2 from the germline V gene are SGDLS and YYNGEE. J gave up 8 bases and V 0 bases, and 6 bases lay outside the gene matches. This CDR3 comprises 15 residues. Here the CDR3 reads CASSVEASGTDEQFF. CDR3 nucleotide sequence: TGTGCCAGCAGCGTAGAGGCTAGCGGGACAGATGAGCAGTTCTTC.